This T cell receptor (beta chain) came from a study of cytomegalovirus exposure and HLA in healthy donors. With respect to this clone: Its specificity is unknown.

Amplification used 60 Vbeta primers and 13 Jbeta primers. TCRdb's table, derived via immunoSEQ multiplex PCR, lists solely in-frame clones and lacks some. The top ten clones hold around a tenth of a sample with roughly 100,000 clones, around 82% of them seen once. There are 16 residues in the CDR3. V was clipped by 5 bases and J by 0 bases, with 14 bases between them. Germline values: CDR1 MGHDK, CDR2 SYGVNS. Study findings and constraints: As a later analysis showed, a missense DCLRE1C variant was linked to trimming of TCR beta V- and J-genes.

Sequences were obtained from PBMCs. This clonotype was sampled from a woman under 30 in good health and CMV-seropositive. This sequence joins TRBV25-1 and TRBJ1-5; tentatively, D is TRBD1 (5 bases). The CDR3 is CASSSSDRYSNQPQHF. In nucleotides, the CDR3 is TGTGCCAGCAGTTCGTCCGACAGATATAGCAATCAGCCCCAGCATTTT.